What follows are 21 T cell receptor beta chains derived from one specimen sequenced in a study of cytomegalovirus exposure and HLA in healthy donors. PCR amplification relied on 60 Vbeta primers (plus 13 Jbeta primers). This table comes from immunoSEQ multiplex PCR, and its TCRdb copy is limited to in-frame clones, with some not included. This sample has approximately 140,000 clones, with roughly 80% found just once. What was sequenced was PBMCs. The receptor source for this set is a human donor in good health.

The chain employs TRBV4-2 and TRBJ2-1; D call uncertain. Germline lookup yields CDR1 LGHNA and CDR2 YNFKEQ. The length of the CDR3 is 15 residues. V was trimmed by 1 base and J by 8 bases, leaving 15 bases between them. The CDR3 loop is CASSQVTLLEDEQFF. Here the CDR3 DNA reads TGTGCCAGCAGCCAAGTAACTCTCCTCGAGGATGAGCAGTTCTTC.

The chain recombines TRBV18 with TRBJ2-4; TRBD2 might be the D (6 bases). The germline V and J ends were trimmed by 6 bases and 2 bases, with 14 bases remaining between them. The CDR3 runs 15 residues. Germline values: CDR1 KGHSH, CDR2 LQKENI. The CDR3 DNA reads TGTGCCAGCTCTTTCGGGAGTAGATCCAAAAACATTCAGTACTTC. It yields the protein CASSFGSRSKNIQYF.

This clone appeared a few times. The chain joins TRBV10-3 to TRBJ2-1; the D is unclear. Trimming cost V 0 bases and J 6 bases, with 12 bases left between them. The V gene's germline CDR1 is ENHRY and CDR2 SYGVKD. The length of the CDR3 is 15 residues. The CDR3 sequence is CAISESIAAFNEQFF. CDR3 in DNA: TGTGCCATCAGTGAGTCGATTGCGGCCTTCAATGAGCAGTTCTTC.

In regard to this clone: A junction end diverges from the germline sequence, so it may reflect a read error. The chain couples TRBV29-1 to TRBJ2-7; D is uncertain. Germline CDR1 and CDR2: SQVTM and ANQGSEA. This CDR3 is built from 10 residues. The CDR3 is CSVPPIYEFF. The CDR3 bases are TGCAGCGTCCCCCCAATCTACGAGTTCTTC.

CDR3 DNA: TGCAGCGTGAGACAGGGGGTCGGAGGAAACACCATATATTTT. Translating it yields CSVRQGVGGNTIYF. The rearrangement links TRBV29-1 to TRBJ1-3, with 9 bases identical to TRBD1. Germline assignment: CDR1 SQVTM and CDR2 ANQGSEA. V lost 6 bases, J lost 4 bases, and 7 bases stayed unmatched. The CDR3 is 14 residues long.

This chain links TRBV6-1 with TRBJ1-1; D gene unclear. The V and J ends lost 0 bases and 11 bases respectively, with 19 bases between them. The germline CDR1 and CDR2 sequences are MNHNS and SASEGT. This CDR3 has 15 amino acids. This chain's CDR3 is CASSEAGRRAENAFF. DNA for the CDR3: TGTGCCAGCAGTGAAGCAGGCCGGAGGGCTGAAAACGCTTTCTTT.

The chain combines TRBV15 with TRBJ2-3; TRBD2 aligns across 7 bases. Germline CDR1 LNHNV, CDR2 YYDKDF (reference sequence). The CDR3 has 17 residues. Trimming took 7 bases from V and 3 from J; bases not matched to a gene: 16. This CDR3 reads CATTPGRREYRTDTQYF. CDR3 DNA: TGTGCCACCACCCCCGGGAGGCGGGAGTATAGAACAGATACGCAGTATTTT. Variable domain in full (rest from reference TRBV15 and TRBJ2-3): DAMVIQNPRYQVTQFGKPVTLSCSQTLNHNVMYWYQQKSSQAPKLLFHYYDKDFNNEADTPDNFQSRRPNTSFCFLDIRSPGLGDTAMYLCATTPGRREYRTDTQYFGPGTRLTVL.

The gene calls are TRBV6-1 and TRBJ2-5; 9 bases fit TRBD2. Judging by the DNA end, TRBJ2-7 fits better; the J call may be wrong. Germline V gene data show CDR1 as MNHNS and CDR2 as SASEGT. The CDR3 consists of 15 residues. CDR3 bases: TGTGCCAGCAGTGAAGTAAGCGGGAGGTACTACGAGCAGTACTTC. Translation gives CASSEVSGRYYEQYF.

The rearrangement links TRBV9 to TRBJ2-7; TRBD2 aligns across 9 bases. V dropped 4 bases and J dropped 0; count of bases not matched to a gene: 5. CDR3 length equals 15 residues. The V gene's germline CDR1 is SGDLS and CDR2 YYNGEE. In nucleotides, the CDR3 is TGTGCCAGCAGCTTGCGGGGGGGCCCCTCCTACGAGCAGTACTTC. Amino acids: CASSLRGGPSYEQYF. The full variable domain, in which reference TRBV9 and TRBJ2-7 provide the parts outside the CDR3, is DSGVTQTPKHLITATGQRVTLRCSPRSGDLSVYWYQQSLDQGLQFLIQYYNGEERAKGNILERFSAQQFPDLHSELNLSSLELGDSALYFCASSLRGGPSYEQYFGPGTRLTVT.

The chain uses TRBV5-1 and TRBJ1-3; D remains unclear. Germline values: CDR1 SGHRS, CDR2 YFSETQ. The CDR3 has 13 residues. The ends were cut back, 2 bases at V and 4 bases at J, with 7 bases in the middle. CDR3 DNA: TGCGCCAGCAGCTTTGACGGGGGAAACACCATATATTTT. It translates to CASSFDGGNTIYF.

This clone has only a few counts. The V call is TRBV2, the J call TRBJ1-1; D is ambiguous. Germline V gene sequence: CDR1 SNHLY, CDR2 FYNNEI. This CDR3 spans 13 amino acids. The germline V and J ends were trimmed by 7 bases and 4 bases, with 13 bases remaining between them. CDR3 sequence reads: CASIARVATEAFF. CDR3 DNA: TGTGCCAGCATTGCGAGGGTAGCCACTGAAGCTTTCTTT.

V gene TRBV6-1 combines with J gene TRBJ1-1; D unclear. From germline, CDR1 is MNHNS and CDR2 SASEGT. V was clipped by 5 bases and J by 4 bases, with 17 bases between them. This CDR3 comprises 15 residues. DNA of the CDR3: TGTGCCAGCAGTTCCCTAAGGCAGGTACCCACTGAAGCTTTCTTT. Its protein is CASSSLRQVPTEAFF.

This clone came up a few times. The V gene is TRBV6-7, the J gene TRBJ2-3, with TRBD2 as a possible D gene (6 bases). TRBV6-7 is known as an ORF, though its function is uncertain. V was shortened by 0 bases and J by 2 bases, with 15 bases between the two germline ends. The CDR3 consists of 17 residues. The CDR3 is CASSYSRTNRSTDTQYF. CDR3 coding DNA: TGTGCCAGCAGTTACTCGAGGACTAACCGGTCCACAGATACGCAGTATTTT.

V is TRBV9 and J is TRBJ1-1; D is ambiguous. CDR1 SGDLS and CDR2 YYNGEE come from the germline V gene. Trimming took off 6 bases at V and 4 bases at J, with 16 bases between the two ends. The CDR3 length is 14 residues. CDR3 in DNA: TGTGCCAGCACCCCCTGGGAGGGAATCACTGAAGCTTTCTTT. Translated, it gives CASTPWEGITEAFF.

This chain uses TRBV18 with TRBJ2-2, with D possibly being TRBD1 (6 bases). Germline V CDR1 and CDR2: KGHSH, LQKENI. There are 15 residues in the CDR3. Between the trimmed V and J ends, which lost 3 bases and 5 bases, there was a span of 13 bases. This CDR3 reads CASSPIRGITGELFF. As DNA, the CDR3 is TGTGCCAGCTCACCCATCAGGGGTATTACCGGGGAGCTGTTTTTT.

This rearrangement joins TRBV28 to TRBJ2-3; D call uncertain. V lost 3 bases, J lost 3 bases, and 7 bases lay in between. Germline V CDR1 and CDR2: MDHEN, SYDVKM. The CDR3 has 13 residues. CDR3 protein: CASSFPPTDTQYF. The CDR3 nucleotides are TGTGCCAGCAGTTTCCCCCCGACAGATACGCAGTATTTT. Complete variable domain (other parts from reference TRBV28 and TRBJ2-3): DVKVTQSSRYLVKRTGEKVFLECVQDMDHENMFWYRQDPGLGLRLIYFSYDVKMKEKGDIPEGYSVSREKKERFSLILESASTNQTSMYLCASSFPPTDTQYFGPGTRLTVL.

The rearrangement uses TRBV4-2 and TRBJ1-4; TRBD1 matches at 8 bases. V was clipped by 4 bases and J by 0 bases; unmatched bases: 7. CDR1 LGHNA and CDR2 YNFKEQ come from the germline V gene. The CDR3 sequence is 17 residues long. The CDR3 sequence is CASSLVIQGATNEKLFF. CDR3 coding DNA: TGTGCCAGCAGCCTCGTAATACAGGGGGCAACTAATGAAAAACTGTTTTTT.

The chain uses TRBV29-1 and TRBJ2-3, with 10 bases lining up with TRBD2. Germline V gene lookup returns CDR1 SQVTM and CDR2 ANQGSEA. The CDR3 totals 13 residues. Germline trimming cut 8 bases from V and 5 bases from J; bases unmatched to any gene: 7. The CDR3 nucleotides read TGCAGCACCAGCGGGGGGGCGATAGATACGCAGTATTTT. Amino acid sequence: CSTSGGAIDTQYF.

This clone was recorded once. This chain joins TRBV30 and TRBJ2-1, with 9 positions matching TRBD2. Trimming took 3 bases from V and 4 from J; bases not matched to a gene: 13. This CDR3 spans 17 amino acids. CDR1 GTSNPN and CDR2 SVGIG come from the germline V gene (reference sequence). Here the CDR3 DNA reads TGTGCCTGGAGAGGCGGCGCGGGGGGGAATAATTACAATGAGCAGTTCTTC. As protein: CAWRGGAGGNNYNEQFF.

J is TRBJ2-3 and V is TRBV19, with 7 positions matching TRBD2. Trimming cost V 4 bases and J 2 bases; bases outside gene matches: 9. The length of the CDR3 is 16 residues. CDR1 is LNHDA and CDR2 is SQIVND in the germline V gene (reference sequence). CDR3 loop: CASSTLADGFTDTQYF. CDR3 nucleotides: TGTGCCAGTAGTACCCTAGCGGATGGGTTCACAGATACGCAGTATTTT.

V and J are TRBV30 and TRBJ2-7; D is unclear. Germline loops: CDR1 GTSNPN, CDR2 SVGIG (reference sequence). The CDR3 is 12 residues long. The CDR3 loop is CAWGIGPYEQYF. CDR3 DNA: TGTGCTTGGGGAATTGGGCCGTACGAGCAGTACTTC.